This TCR beta chain was sequenced during a study of circulating and synovial CD4+ cells in juvenile arthritis. Study-wide findings and caveats: Vbeta family usage analysis did not detect the pathogenic-like versus bulk difference. Circulating pathogenic-like lymphocytes shared a substantially higher fraction of CDR3 sequences with synovium than bulk blood.

The V and J ends lost 4 bases and 10 bases, in that order; junction bases with no gene match: 18. Germline assignment: CDR1 MNHEY and CDR2 SMNVEV (reference sequence). CDR3 length: 17 amino acids. Sequenced samples came from active juvenile idiopathic arthritis patients. This clone was found once. What it recognizes is unknown. Clones were sequenced by immunoSEQ multiplex PCR, and TCRdb holds only the in-frame ones, with some missing. The top ten hold around 0.64% of the sample, which has 36,000 or so clones, approximately 94% seen once. The chain uses TRBV27 and TRBJ2-3, with 9 bases identical to TRBD2. Sample: CD4+ T cells from blood. The source of this sequence is a human donor with juvenile idiopathic arthritis. The CDR3 DNA follows: TGTGCCAGCAGTTCCGCGGGGGGGCCAGTGGGGGCTAGGGCGCAGTATTTT. This sequence encodes CASSSAGGPVGARAQYF.